Listed below are T cell receptor beta chains from one sample, sequenced in a study of blood T cell repertoires in COVID-19. The repertoire was sequenced with immunoSEQ multiplex PCR; TCRdb's copy has only in-frame clones and lacks some. The data show 200,000 to 300,000 clones, over 70% seen once. The sequenced sample was peripheral blood. These receptor sequences come from a human donor in a cohort sampled during active COVID-19. Each CDR3 is given with its conserved first and last residue. Each record gives: D gene, J gene, CDR3 length, clone size, V gene, CDR3 protein, CDR3 DNA. D genes are given only for firm matches. Only part of the rows carry a size: once, few, many, or a class if the clone is expanded.

>TRBD2|TRBJ2-1|15|once|TRBV28
CASGTSGRNYNEQFF
TGTGCCAGTGGGACTAGCGGGAGAAACTACAATGAGCAGTTCTTC
>NA|TRBJ1-2|13|NA|TRBV20-1
CSASSGGFDGYTF
TGCAGTGCTAGTAGCGGGGGCTTCGATGGCTACACCTTC
>NA|TRBJ2-7|16|once|TRBV5-1
CASSLTADYLPVEQYF
TGCGCCAGCAGCTTGACCGCGGACTACCTCCCCGTAGAGCAGTACTTC
>NA|TRBJ2-3|12|NA|TRBV4-2
CASSQDMDTQYF
TGTGCCAGCAGCCAAGATATGGATACGCAGTATTTT
>NA|TRBJ2-3|12|NA|TRBV28
CASTQIGGTQYF
TGTGCCAGCACCCAAATTGGGGGCACGCAGTATTTT
>TRBD1|TRBJ2-7|15|NA|TRBV7-9
CASSSGDRAKYEQYF
TGTGCCAGCAGCTCTGGGGACAGGGCAAAGTACGAGCAGTACTTC
>NA|TRBJ1-1|14|NA|TRBV15
CATSRVRGSTEAFF
TGTGCCACCAGCAGAGTCCGGGGTTCCACTGAAGCTTTCTTT
>NA|TRBJ1-4|17|NA|TRBV28
CASSRRAGGAALGKLFF
TGTGCCAGCAGCCGACGGGCGGGGGGCGCAGCCCTGGGAAAACTGTTTTTT
>NA|TRBJ1-2|14|NA|TRBV29-1
CSVEGAGQNYGYTF
TGCAGCGTTGAGGGGGCTGGCCAGAACTATGGCTACACCTTC
>NA|TRBJ2-5|14|NA|TRBV11-3
CASSSGGRAETQYF
TGTGCCAGCAGCTCGGGTGGCAGGGCCGAGACCCAGTACTTC
>TRBD1|TRBJ1-5|15|once|TRBV18
CASSQQGTGNQPQHF
TGTGCCAGCTCCCAACAGGGGACGGGCAATCAGCCCCAGCATTTT
>NA|TRBJ2-7|14|once|TRBV18
CASSPWDTPYEQYF
TGTGCCAGCTCGCCTTGGGACACTCCCTACGAGCAGTACTTC
>NA|TRBJ1-5|14|NA|TRBV3-1/TRBV3-2
CASSQRGLNQPQHF
TGTGCCAGCAGCCAAAGGGGACTCAATCAGCCCCAGCATTTT
>NA|TRBJ2-6|20|NA|TRBV3-1/TRBV3-2
CASSPEWVGRKSSGANVLTF
TGTGCCAGCAGCCCCGAATGGGTGGGGAGGAAATCCTCTGGGGCCAACGTCCTGACTTTC
>TRBD2|TRBJ2-4|16|NA|TRBV3-1/TRBV3-2
CASSQGPAGGQNIQYF
TGTGCCAGCAGCCAAGGTCCAGCGGGGGGCCAAAACATTCAGTACTTC
>TRBD1|TRBJ1-2|14|NA|TRBV28
CASRPQGPNYGYTF
TGTGCCAGCAGACCACAGGGGCCTAACTATGGCTACACCTTC
>NA|TRBJ2-5|15|once|TRBV18
CASSPISAGLGTQYF
TGTGCCAGCTCACCAATCTCGGCGGGGTTAGGGACCCAGTACTTC
>NA|TRBJ2-7|15|NA|TRBV6-5
CASSYSKGVLDEQYF
TGTGCCAGCAGTTACTCGAAAGGGGTTCTTGACGAGCAGTACTTC
>NA|TRBJ2-1|13|NA|TRBV12-3/TRBV12-4
CASTTSLRGEQFF
TGTGCCAGCACCACGTCCCTTAGGGGGGAGCAGTTCTTC
>NA|TRBJ1-1|15|NA|TRBV18
CASSPLLAGNTEAFF
TGTGCCAGCTCACCACTTCTAGCGGGGAACACTGAAGCTTTCTTT
>TRBD1|TRBJ1-2|18|NA|TRBV11-3
CASRNSARAGGPPRGYTF
TGTGCCAGCAGAAACAGCGCGCGGGCAGGGGGACCACCGAGGGGCTACACCTTC
>NA|TRBJ1-5|17|NA|TRBV21-1
CASRAWDRLYSNQPQHF
TGTGCCAGCAGAGCTTGGGACAGACTATATAGCAATCAGCCCCAGCATTTT
>TRBD1|TRBJ1-1|13|NA|TRBV29-1
CSVGTGSFTEAFF
TGCAGCGTTGGGACAGGGTCATTCACTGAAGCTTTCTTT
>NA|TRBJ2-7|16|few|TRBV4-1
CASSQSLGGGHYEQYF
TGCGCCAGCAGCCAGTCCCTGGGCGGGGGACATTACGAGCAGTACTTC
>TRBD2|TRBJ2-7|15|NA|TRBV9
CASSASGLAGAEQYF
TGTGCCAGCAGCGCCTCGGGACTAGCGGGAGCCGAGCAGTACTTC
>NA|TRBJ2-3|14|NA|TRBV10-3
CAISPDSVTDTQYF
TGTGCCATCAGTCCGGACTCTGTCACAGATACGCAGTATTTT